This passage covers 13 T cell receptor beta chains from one sample sequenced in a study of CD8+ T cells in alopecia areata. Extracted RNA was reverse transcribed into cDNA, the sequencing template. Assay: immunoSEQ multiplex PCR; the TCRdb copy retains only in-frame clones and omits some. The profile shows roughly 250,000 clones, 67% of them singletons. The source was CD4+ T cells sorted from blood, collected at week 0. The origin of the receptors is a human donor with alopecia areata.

CDR3 DNA: TGTGCCTGGGATACAGGGGGCAATCAGCCCCAGCATTTT. Amino acids: CAWDTGGNQPQHF. This chain connects TRBV30 to TRBJ1-5; TRBD1 matches at 7 bases. CDR1 and CDR2 (germline): GTSNPN, SVGIG (reference sequence). The V and J ends lost 5 bases and 2 bases, in that order; junction bases with no gene match: 3. The CDR3 consists of 13 residues.

This sequence joins TRBV29-1 and TRBJ2-4; D is possibly TRBD1 (6 bases). Germline CDR1 reads SQVTM; CDR2 reads ANQGSEA. V gave up 6 bases and J gave up 1 base, with 16 bases separating them. The CDR3 contains 15 residues. The CDR3 nucleotides read TGCAGCGTGACCCACAGGGAGACGGCCAAAAACATTCAGTACTTC. Amino acid sequence: CSVTHRETAKNIQYF.

V is TRBV29-1 and J is TRBJ2-6, with 8 bases lining up with TRBD1. Germline trimming cut 6 bases from V and 0 bases from J; bases unmatched to any gene: 10. From germline, CDR1 is SQVTM and CDR2 ANQGSEA. The CDR3 totals 17 residues. The chain's CDR3 is CSVALTGVPSGANVLTF. Written as DNA, the CDR3 is TGCAGCGTAGCGCTGACAGGGGTCCCCTCTGGGGCCAACGTCCTGACTTTC.

The chain links TRBV5-1 to TRBJ1-1; TRBD1 might be the D (6 bases). The CDR3 has 13 amino acids. Germline lookup yields CDR1 SGHRS and CDR2 YFSETQ. V shed 4 bases and J shed 6 bases, with 13 bases lying between them. For the CDR3, the DNA is TGCGCCAGCAGCCGAACAGGGACCGCTGAAGCTTTCTTT. This codes for CASSRTGTAEAFF.

This clone came up once. The chain uses TRBV15 and TRBJ1-2, with 9 bases fitting TRBD1. Germline CDR1 is LNHNV and CDR2 is YYDKDF (reference sequence). CDR3 length: 15 amino acids. The ends lost 0 bases at V and 4 bases at J; junction bases unmatched: 3. Here the CDR3 reads CATSRDLGQGYGYTF. As DNA, the CDR3 is TGTGCCACCAGCAGAGATCTGGGACAGGGCTATGGCTACACCTTC.

The CDR3 bases are TGCAGCGTTTGGACTAGCGGGGCGCCATCCAAGGAAGGGGAGCTGTTTTTT. Its protein product is CSVWTSGAPSKEGELFF. The genes are TRBV29-1 and TRBJ2-2; 12 nucleotides agree with TRBD2. The CDR3 is made up of 17 amino acids. V was clipped by 5 bases and J by 8 bases; unmatched bases: 15. Germline V gene data show CDR1 as SQVTM and CDR2 as ANQGSEA.

This chain links TRBV30 with TRBJ2-5; a possible D gene is TRBD2 (6 bases). The CDR3 runs to 13 residues. Germline V CDR1 and CDR2: GTSNPN, SVGIG (reference sequence). V was clipped by 6 bases and J by 4 bases, with 15 bases between them. The CDR3 loop is CACQNRGGETQYF. In DNA, the CDR3 is TGTGCCTGCCAAAACCGGGGAGGAGAGACCCAGTACTTC. The full variable domain, its missing parts supplied by reference TRBV30 and TRBJ2-5, is SQTIHQWPATLVQPVGSPLSLECTVEGTSNPNLYWYRQAAGRGLQLLFYSVGIGQISSEVPQNLSASRPQDRQFILSSKKLLLSDSGFYLCACQNRGGETQYFGPGTRLLVL.

The chain carries TRBV29-1 and TRBJ2-3; 7 nucleotides line up with TRBD2. This CDR3 region has 13 residues. In germline, CDR1 is SQVTM, CDR2 ANQGSEA. With V trimmed by 6 bases and J by 0 bases, 3 bases remained unmatched. The CDR3 loop is CSVTSESTDTQYF. In nucleotides, the CDR3 is TGCAGCGTCACTAGCGAGAGCACAGATACGCAGTATTTT.

As DNA, the CDR3 is TGTGCCAGCAGTGTAGGCGGAGGGGGCAGAGGCTACACCTTC. This translates into CASSVGGGGRGYTF. The rearrangement joins TRBV2 to TRBJ1-2, with 7 bases identical to TRBD1. The germline CDR1 and CDR2 sequences are SNHLY and FYNNEI. V lost 4 bases and J lost 8; bases outside the gene matches: 10. The CDR3 contains 14 residues.

The chain has TRBV10-3 and TRBJ2-4; 9 bases match TRBD1. CDR1 and CDR2 from the germline V gene are ENHRY and SYGVKD. The V segment lost 0 bases and the J segment 5 bases; nucleotides outside the gene matches: 8. This CDR3 is 17 amino acids long. The CDR3 loop reads CAISESGQGLRENIQYF. The CDR3 DNA is TGTGCCATCAGTGAGTCGGGACAGGGCCTTCGGGAAAACATTCAGTACTTC.

The CDR3 reads CASTKGQGNQPQHF. The CDR3, as DNA: TGTGCCAGCACCAAAGGACAGGGGAATCAGCCCCAGCATTTT. This sequence joins TRBV6-6 and TRBJ1-5; TRBD1 agrees at 9 bases. J lost 4 bases, V lost 7 bases, and 5 bases had no gene match. The CDR3 has 14 amino acids. CDR1 MNHNY and CDR2 SVGAGI come from the germline V gene (reference sequence).

J is TRBJ1-2 and V is TRBV6-5; 7 bases line up with TRBD1. The V and J ends lost 5 bases and 7 bases, in that order; junction bases with no gene match: 7. In germline, CDR1 is MNHEY, CDR2 SVGAGI. The CDR3 totals 13 residues. CDR3 protein: CASSNPDRVGYTF. For the CDR3, the DNA is TGTGCCAGCAGTAATCCAGACAGGGTTGGCTACACCTTC.

The chain joins TRBV5-1 to TRBJ1-2; D is ambiguous. CDR1 is SGHRS and CDR2 is YFSETQ in the germline V gene. Trimming cost V 3 bases and J 4 bases, with 13 bases left between them. This CDR3 is built from 14 residues. The CDR3 is CASSSDAERYGYTF. As DNA, the CDR3 is TGCGCCAGCAGCTCGGACGCGGAGCGCTATGGCTACACCTTC.